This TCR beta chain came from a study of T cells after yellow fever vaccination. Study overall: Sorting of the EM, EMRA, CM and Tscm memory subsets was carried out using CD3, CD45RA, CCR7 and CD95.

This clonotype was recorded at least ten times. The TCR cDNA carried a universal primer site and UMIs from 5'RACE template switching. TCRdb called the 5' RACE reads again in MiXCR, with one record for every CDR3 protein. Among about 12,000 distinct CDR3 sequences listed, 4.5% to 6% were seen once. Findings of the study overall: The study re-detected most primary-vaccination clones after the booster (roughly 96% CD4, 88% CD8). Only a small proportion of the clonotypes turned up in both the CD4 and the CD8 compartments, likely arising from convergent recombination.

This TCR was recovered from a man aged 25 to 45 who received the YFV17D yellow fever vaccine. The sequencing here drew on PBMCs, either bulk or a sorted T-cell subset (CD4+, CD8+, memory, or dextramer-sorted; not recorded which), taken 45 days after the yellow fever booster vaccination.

CDR3 loop: CSAPILTSARKDTQYF. DNA for the CDR3: TGCAGTGCTCCCATATTGACTAGCGCGCGCAAAGATACGCAGTATTTT. The gene calls are TRBV20-1 and TRBJ2-3; the match to TRBD2 covers 8 bases. The germline V gene has CDR1 DFQATT and CDR2 SNEGSKA (reference sequence). The CDR3 totals 16 residues. J was trimmed by 5 bases and V by 5 bases; bases with no gene match: 15.